These T cell receptor beta chains were read from a single sample in a study of T-cell reconstitution after alpha-beta-depleted transplantation in children. TCRdb re-derived calls from the PCR reads in MiXCR, one entry per CDR3 protein. Among roughly 180,000 distinct CDR3 sequences listed, approximately 10% were seen once. The source material was PBMCs, sampled before TCRalphabeta/CD19-depleted stem cell transplant. These receptors were taken from a boy between 2 and 15 years old with acute myeloid leukemia, due to receive a stem cell transplant. The CDR3 runs from the conserved cysteine through the conserved F or W. A D gene is named only where the DNA matches it firmly. Sizes are listed as once, few, many, or a class for an expanded clone.

many,TRBV5-1,12,TRBJ1-1,NA,TGCGCCAGCAGTCACCGGGACACTGAAGCTTTCTTT,CASSHRDTEAFF
many,TRBV4-1,12,TRBJ1-1,NA,TGCGCCAGCGGAACAGGGAACACTGAAGCTTTCTTT,CASGTGNTEAFF
many,TRBV5-1,14,TRBJ1-2,TRBD1,TGCGCCAGCAGCCACAGGGGGCCCGACTATGGCTACACCTTC,CASSHRGPDYGYTF
many,TRBV29-1,22,TRBJ2-1,NA,NA,CSVAGTSGRERSEQFFGSYPFF
many,TRBV29-1,11,TRBJ1-1,NA,TGCAGCGTGGAGAAGAACACTGAAGCTTTCTTT,CSVEKNTEAFF
many,TRBV20-1,13,TRBJ2-4,NA,TGCAGTGCTTCGGACCCCGGACGTAACATTCAGTACTTC,CSASDPGRNIQYF
few,TRBV2,15,TRBJ2-3,NA,TGTGCCAGCTCCGGCGCAGTGTTTGGCACAGATACGCAGTATTTT,CASSGAVFGTDTQYF
many,TRBV20-1,15,TRBJ2-5,TRBD2,TGCAGTGCTCACCCTACTAGCGGTTCCCAAGAGACCCAGTACTTC,CSAHPTSGSQETQYF
many,TRBV7-9,13,TRBJ1-2,TRBD1,TGTGCCAGCAGCTTAGAGGGGGCCGGGGGCTACACCTTC,CASSLEGAGGYTF
many,TRBV27,13,TRBJ1-6,NA,TGTGCCAGCAGTTTAGGGCCAGCCTCACCCCTCCACTTT,CASSLGPASPLHF
many,TRBV7-2,17,TRBJ2-3,TRBD2,TGTGCCAGCAGCGTAGGCCATACTAGCGGGATGATAGATACGCAGTATTTT,CASSVGHTSGMIDTQYF